This TCR beta chain was sequenced during a study of cytomegalovirus exposure and HLA in healthy donors. In the study overall: The same platform used for the roughly 650 first-cohort repertoires was also used for the 120 validation repertoires, as a later analysis reported.

Using immunoSEQ multiplex PCR, the repertoire was profiled, and TCRdb retains in-frame clones only, with some absent. The sample lists about 130,000 clones; around nine tenths were seen once. General observations from the study: TCR sequences were mostly rare, though some public TCRs occurred in many donors. Altogether, 160 or so TCR beta chains were recorded as cytomegalovirus-associated. It was reportedly the case that the classifier diagnosed cytomegalovirus status with high specificity and sensitivity.

Germline CDR1 reads MGHRA; CDR2 reads YSYEKL. This CDR3 region has 17 residues. After removal of 1 base from V and 1 base from J, the junction contained 9 bases not matched to a gene. Of note for this clone: Its antigen is still unknown.

This clonotype was sampled from a young man in good health and CMV-seronegative. The sample was PBMCs. This chain joins TRBV4-1 and TRBJ2-7; 8 bases align to TRBD2. CDR3 amino acids: CASSQVPGRGGSYEQYF. The CDR3 nucleotides are TGCGCCAGCAGCCAAGTCCCCGGCCGGGGGGGGTCCTACGAGCAGTACTTC.